This TCR beta chain is from a study of human T cells and chemical hapten exposure (dated by TCRdb to the early 2020s). In terms of the full investigation: For sensitization, 2% DPC in acetone was applied to an approximately 2 cm by approximately 2 cm area of upper inner arm skin. Throughout the approximately 24-week study period, patients were also given weekly therapeutic DPC doses on the scalp. Patch testing was done on the upper back using Finn chambers containing 0.01% DPC, and results were scored after 6 days according to International Contact Dermatitis Research Group standards. The patient cohort, mostly female, included alopecia areata with under or over 50% scalp involvement, alopecia totalis and alopecia universalis. Libraries were pooled for sequencing, and variation in per-sample TCR yields was attributed mainly to small differences in library volumes within the pool. This study followed changes in the peripheral blood TCR repertoire in vivo during primary and secondary sensitization of alopecia patients to the hapten diphenylcyclopropenone (DPC). Blood samples were taken from patients before sensitization (week 0) and then at 2, 6 and about 24 weeks after DPC sensitization. For TCR sequencing, blood came from about 28 alopecia patients at anywhere from one to four time points (pre-sensitization, 2, 6 and 24 weeks). Results and caveats for the whole study, not just this receptor: A positive correlation was found between the number of PT1 expanded TCRs and patch test score, with significance reached at thresholds 8, 16 and 32 but not 4. After repeated subsampling, the strength of the expansion versus patch-test correlation and the threshold at which it became significant changed. Because all patients had alopecia, a presumed autoimmune disease, the immune response of the patients might differ from that of healthy individuals. Compared with pre-sensitization or healthy control sets, expanded TCRs formed significantly more large CDR3 similarity clusters, which is consistent with antigen-driven responses. No change with DPC sensitization was found in the number of TCRs above 1 in 1000 frequency, and no evidence of global repertoire structure alterations was found.

The CDR3 numbers 14 residues from cysteine through phenylalanine. Only the CDR3 part of the read is kept: 42 bases, read in frame from the first base. Relative to germline, V is 5 bases shorter and J is 5 bases shorter, with 13 bases between their ends. The time point label for this specimen denotes: patch test 2, 6 weeks after DPC sensitization. Reading the label with the study, this specimen's treatment or condition is: therapeutic diphenylcyclopropenone sensitization with weekly scalp DPC. At each patch-test visit, blood was drawn before the patch test was applied. To be eligible, patients had to be aged 18 to 70, diagnosed with alopecia and judged suitable for DPC therapy, while pregnant patients were excluded. Total RNA was extracted from unfractionated whole blood collected in Tempus Blood RNA tubes. Library preparation employed RACE. The listed sequencing device is NextSeq 500. During library preparation, unique molecular identifiers were attached to individual cDNA molecules so that TCRs could be counted in a quantitative, reproducible way. Both TCR alpha and TCR beta chains were sequenced from each blood RNA sample. In the paper's pipeline: Samples had a median of approximately 96,000 TCRs, with a range from about 23,224 to 690,600. V, J and CDR3 annotation of the TCR reads was carried out using the Decombinator software suite. For the PS versus PT1 abundance plots, all samples were subsampled to the same number of TCRs (28,000). TCRs were defined as expanded if absent before sensitization and observed at least eight times at the 2-week time point. TCRdb reprocessing: public reads trimmed at Q25 with fastp, clones called with MiXCR, in-frame beta chains kept. Rows merge per CDR3 protein into single entries with the most common DNA and genes. The V and J calls here are based on TCRdb, not the publication. For this sample there are 65,000 to 100,000 distinct CDR3 sequences; more than 6.5% appear just once. The ten largest account for approximately 1.2% of the sample.

The sample holds many counts of this clonotype. Its antigen is currently not known. No much larger clone is present one base from it, and per-base qualities are unavailable. This clonotype originated in a woman in her 30s with alopecia areata. Some clones in this sample may be carry-over from other donors' samples. Rearrangement joined TRBV12-3 or TRBV12-4 to TRBJ2-4; possibly the D gene is TRBD2, per 6 matching bases. The specimen comprised whole blood, sampled in connection with sensitization to the hapten diphenylcyclopropenone (DPC). The DNA is as follows: TGTGCCAGCAGTGTAACTAGGGAGGAAAACATTCAGTACTTC. It is translated as CASSVTREENIQYF.